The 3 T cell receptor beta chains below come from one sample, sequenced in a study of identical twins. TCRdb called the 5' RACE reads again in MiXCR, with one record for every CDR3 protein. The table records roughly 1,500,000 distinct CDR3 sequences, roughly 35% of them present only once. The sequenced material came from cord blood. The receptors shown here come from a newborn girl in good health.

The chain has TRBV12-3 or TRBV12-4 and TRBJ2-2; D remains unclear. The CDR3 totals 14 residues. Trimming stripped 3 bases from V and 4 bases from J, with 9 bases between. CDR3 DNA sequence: TGTGCCAGCAGTTTGCTAGTCGCCACCGGGGAGCTGTTTTTT. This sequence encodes CASSLLVATGELFF.

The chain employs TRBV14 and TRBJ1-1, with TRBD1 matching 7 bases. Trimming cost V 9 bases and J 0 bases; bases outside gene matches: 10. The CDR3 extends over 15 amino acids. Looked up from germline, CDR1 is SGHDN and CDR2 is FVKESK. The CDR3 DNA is TGTGCCAGTAGGGGGACAGAAGGTCTGAACACTGAAGCTTTCTTT. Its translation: CASRGTEGLNTEAFF.

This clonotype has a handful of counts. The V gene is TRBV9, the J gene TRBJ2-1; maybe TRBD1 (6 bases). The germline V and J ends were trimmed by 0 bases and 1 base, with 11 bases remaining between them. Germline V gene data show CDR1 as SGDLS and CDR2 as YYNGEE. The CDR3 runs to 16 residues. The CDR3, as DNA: TGTGCCAGCAGCGTAGCGTCTAGGGGGTCCTACAATGAGCAGTTCTTC. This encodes CASSVASRGSYNEQFF.